The clone carrying this T cell receptor (beta chain) showed up many times. Its cognate antigen is unknown. The sample belongs to a study of shared clonotypes between healthy human individuals. Regarding the study as a whole: Tissue TCR repertoires likely differ from these blood-only repertoires.

V lost 6 bases and J lost 4; bases outside the gene matches: 18. Germline loops: CDR1 SGHAT, CDR2 FQNNGV. CDR3 length: 18 amino acids. HIV-negative, healthy adults without recent acute infections or vaccinations were the donors. Adult Caucasians living in Nashville, Tennessee made up all of the donors. Sequencing used immunoSEQ multiplex PCR; TCRdb keeps in-frame clones, though not all of them. The sample has about 480,000 clones, about 75% seen once; the top ten hold roughly an eighth. The specimen sequenced was PBMCs. The V and J genes are TRBV11-2 and TRBJ2-1, with 7 bases that match TRBD2. The TCR sequence derives from a middle-aged woman in good health. Some clones in this sample may be carry-over from other donors' samples. The CDR3 sequence: CASRVGRWGGSPYNEQFF. In nucleotides, the CDR3 is TGTGCCAGCAGGGTCGGTCGGTGGGGCGGGAGTCCTTACAATGAGCAGTTCTTC. The variable domain in full, with the rest retrieved from reference TRBV11-2 and TRBJ2-1, is EAGVAQSPRYKIIEKRQSVAFWCNPISGHATLYWYQQILGQGPKLLIQFQNNGVVDDSQLPKDRFSAERLKGVDSTLKIQPAKLEDSAVYLCASRVGRWGGSPYNEQFFGPGTRLTVL.